These 29 T cell receptor beta chains were all obtained from the same sample, sequenced in a study of T-cell memory formation after mild COVID-19. MiXCR was run by TCRdb on the 5' RACE reads, yielding one entry per CDR3 protein. The sample has fewer than 250,000 distinct CDR3 sequences, about 10% seen once. Sequenced material: PBMCs or a T cell subset sorted from them (not recorded which). The receptors originated from a man between 18 and 29 years old who had mild COVID-19 (a few samples of this study predate the infection). Cell type and time point are not known.

This clonotype has just a few counts. This chain joins TRBV5-1 and TRBJ2-1; D not resolved. The CDR3 covers 16 residues. Germline CDR1 is SGHRS and CDR2 is YFSETQ. V lost 6 bases and J 5 bases, leaving 21 bases between the germline ends. DNA for the CDR3: TGCGCCAGCAACCCGGATACCCCAGAGTTAAACAATGAGCAGTTCTTC. Translating it yields CASNPDTPELNNEQFF.

This clonotype was picked up a small number of times. The V and J genes are TRBV20-1 and TRBJ1-1; 7 bases line up with TRBD1. The junction had 20 bases not matched to a gene; V was cut back by 5 bases and J by 11 bases. The germline gives CDR1 DFQATT, CDR2 SNEGSKA (reference sequence). The CDR3 is 15 residues long. CDR3 in DNA: TGCAGTGCTCGCCAGAAGGGAGGGGGCCATATCGGTGCTTTCTTT. Amino acid sequence: CSARQKGGGHIGAFF.

The chain links TRBV2 to TRBJ1-1, with D possibly matching TRBD1 (6 bases). Germline loops: CDR1 SNHLY, CDR2 FYNNEI. Trimming took off 7 bases at V and 11 bases at J, with 23 bases between the two ends. This CDR3 has 14 amino acids. The CDR3 sequence: CASNPPPLTGSAFF. In nucleotides, the CDR3 is TGTGCCAGCAATCCGCCTCCTCTGACAGGCTCCGCTTTCTTT.

The CDR3 reads CASSLELDARSNQPQHF. As DNA, the CDR3 is TGCGCCAGCAGCTTGGAATTGGACGCCAGAAGCAATCAGCCCCAGCATTTT. The V gene is TRBV5-1, the J gene TRBJ1-5; D uncertain. CDR1 SGHRS and CDR2 YFSETQ come from the germline V gene. Between the trimmed V and J ends, which lost 0 bases and 1 base, there was a span of 14 bases. There are 17 residues in the CDR3.

At least ten counts were recorded for this clonotype. The rearrangement uses TRBV7-3 and TRBJ1-1, with D maybe TRBD1 (5 bases). This CDR3 is 14 amino acids long. The ends were cut back, 1 base at V and 4 bases at J, with 10 bases in the middle. Per germline, CDR1 SGHTA and CDR2 FQGTGA. The CDR3 loop is CASSLNRLGTEAFF. The CDR3 DNA follows: TGTGCCAGCAGCTTAAACAGGTTAGGCACTGAAGCTTTCTTT.

This clonotype was detected a few times. The V and J genes are TRBV7-3 and TRBJ2-6; D is undetermined. Germline V gene lookup returns CDR1 SGHTA and CDR2 FQGTGA. This CDR3 spans 16 amino acids. V dropped 3 bases and J dropped 3 bases, with 12 bases sitting between them. DNA of the CDR3: TGTGCCAGCAGCTTCGGCCGACCGCGTGGGGCCAACGTCCTGACTTTC. Translation gives CASSFGRPRGANVLTF.

This clonotype was detected a few times. CDR3 sequence reads: CASSLSDRGTDTQYF. In DNA, the CDR3 is TGTGCCAGCAGTTTATCCGACAGGGGCACAGATACGCAGTATTTT. V usage is TRBV12-3 or TRBV12-4 and J usage is TRBJ2-3, with 7 bases lining up with TRBD1. V lost 2 bases and J lost 1; bases outside the gene matches: 3. The CDR3 is 15 amino acids.

The genes are TRBV7-2 and TRBJ2-4; D possibly uses TRBD1 or TRBD2 (5 bases each). V was cut by 4 bases and J by 10 bases, with 17 bases left in between. The CDR3 is made up of 14 amino acids. Germline CDR1 SGHTA, CDR2 FQGNSA. CDR3 in DNA: TGTGCCAGCAGCTCCCAGTCCCGGGACGGGATTCAGTACTTC. Translated, it gives CASSSQSRDGIQYF.

The rearrangement links TRBV4-3 to TRBJ2-3, with D unresolved. The V end was cut by 3 bases, the J end by 0 bases, with 13 bases between. CDR3 length equals 16 residues. From germline, CDR1 is LGHNA and CDR2 YSLEER. CDR3 coding DNA: TGCGCCAGCAGCCAGGCTTCACCCCTTAGCACAGATACGCAGTATTTT. Translating gives CASSQASPLSTDTQYF.

The table lists this clonotype with a few counts. The chain combines TRBV5-6 with TRBJ2-1; a weak D match, TRBD2 (6 bases). Germline CDR1 reads SGHDT; CDR2 reads YYEEEE. Trimming removed 0 bases at V and 1 base at J, with 11 bases between. The CDR3 has 16 amino acids. The CDR3 region is CASSLAGGASYNEQFF. The CDR3 region has the DNA TGTGCCAGCAGCTTGGCCGGCGGGGCATCCTACAATGAGCAGTTCTTC.

This clonotype was seen only a few times. The rearrangement links TRBV7-3 to TRBJ2-2; D unresolved. Germline assignment: CDR1 SGHTA and CDR2 FQGTGA. V lost 5 bases and J 0 bases, leaving 16 bases between the germline ends. CDR3 size: 17 residues. CDR3 nucleotides: TGTGCCAGCAGCAATGCACTTGCGGCGACGAACACCGGGGAGCTGTTTTTT. Its protein is CASSNALAATNTGELFF.

The chain joins TRBV7-6 to TRBJ1-1; possible D gene TRBD1, 5 bases. Germline CDR1 and CDR2: SGHVS and FNYEAQ. This CDR3 has 16 residues. Trimming took 2 bases from V and 5 from J, leaving 18 bases between them. This chain's CDR3 is CASSLSSGRGWTEAFF. The CDR3, as DNA: TGTGCCAGCAGCTTATCGTCGGGACGCGGGTGGACTGAAGCTTTCTTT.

This clonotype showed up just a few times. This chain joins TRBV10-3 and TRBJ2-7; D may be TRBD2 (6 bases). Trimming took off 0 bases at V and 2 bases at J, with 11 bases between the two ends. This CDR3 has 15 residues. CDR1 and CDR2 (germline): ENHRY, SYGVKD. CDR3 in amino acids: CAISESGLAAYEQYV. DNA for the CDR3: TGTGCCATCAGTGAGTCCGGATTAGCGGCCTACGAGCAGTACGTC.

This clonotype was detected many times. The chain recombines TRBV5-1 with TRBJ2-1, with D tentatively TRBD1 (5 bases). Looked up from germline, CDR1 is SGHRS and CDR2 is YFSETQ. The CDR3 is 14 amino acids. Trimming took off 4 bases at V and 8 bases at J, with 16 bases between the two ends. Here the CDR3 DNA reads TGCGCCAGCAGCCCCTCCCGTAGGGGCGATGAGCAGTTCTTC. Its protein product is CASSPSRRGDEQFF.

This clonotype was seen ten or more times. This chain links TRBV6-2 or TRBV6-3 with TRBJ2-3; D is unresolved. CDR3 length: 16 residues. The V end lost 0 bases, the J end lost 3 bases, and 13 bases lay between the germline ends. Germline V gene data show CDR1 as MNHEY and CDR2 as SVGEGT. The CDR3 protein is CASSYSGLGHTDTQYF. CDR3 DNA sequence: TGTGCCAGCAGTTACTCGGGTCTAGGTCATACAGATACGCAGTATTTT.

This clonotype was counted ten times or more. The chain is built from TRBV7-2 and TRBJ2-3, with 8 bases that match TRBD2. This CDR3 contains 14 residues. Germline trimming cut 3 bases from V and 2 bases from J; bases unmatched to any gene: 1. Germline V gives CDR1 SGHTA, CDR2 FQGNSA. The CDR3 spells CASSFGGATDTQYF. CDR3 in DNA: TGTGCCAGCAGCTTCGGGGGGGCCACAGATACGCAGTATTTT. The variable domain in full, completed from reference TRBV7-2 and TRBJ2-3, reads GAGVSQSPSNKVTEKGKDVELRCDPISGHTALYWYRQSLGQGLEFLIYFQGNSAPDKSGLPSDRFSAERTGGSVSTLTIQRTQQEDSAVYLCASSFGGATDTQYFGPGTRLTVL.

This clonotype occurred a few times. The chain couples TRBV7-2 to TRBJ2-5; D perhaps matches TRBD2 (6 bases). The V end was cut by 1 base, the J end by 9 bases, with 18 bases between. Germline values: CDR1 SGHTA, CDR2 FQGNSA. The CDR3 runs to 15 residues. The chain's CDR3 is CASSLGGTPVVAQYF. The DNA for the CDR3 is TGTGCCAGCAGCTTAGGCGGGACCCCTGTTGTGGCCCAGTACTTC.

The V gene is TRBV7-2, the J gene TRBJ1-3; 7 bases agree with TRBD1. The germline V gene encodes CDR1 SGHTA and CDR2 FQGNSA. V lost 6 bases to trimming and J lost 3 bases; unmatched junction nucleotides: 5. CDR3 length: 14 residues. The CDR3 DNA follows: TGTGCCAGCAGTCCAGGGGGGGATGGAAACACCATATATTTT. Its translation: CASSPGGDGNTIYF.

This rearrangement joins TRBV4-3 to TRBJ1-4; the D gene is possibly TRBD1 (6 bases). The length of the CDR3 is 13 residues. In germline, CDR1 is LGHNA, CDR2 YSLEER. Trimming left V 4 bases short and J 8 bases short, with 11 bases between. CDR3 bases: TGCGCCAGCAGCCTAAGGGACAACGAAAAACTGTTTTTT. Translated, it gives CASSLRDNEKLFF.

This chain links TRBV11-2 with TRBJ2-1, with no clear D. The CDR3 extends over 14 amino acids. V was pared by 6 bases and J by 4 bases, with 13 bases between. Germline lookup yields CDR1 SGHAT and CDR2 FQNNGV. The DNA of the CDR3 is TGTGCCAGCAGACCTACCCTAACTTACAATGAGCAGTTCTTC. This gives the protein CASRPTLTYNEQFF.

Only a few counts were recorded for this clonotype. This sequence joins TRBV28 and TRBJ1-1; 8 bases are a match to TRBD1. Germline trimming cut 5 bases from V and 5 bases from J; bases unmatched to any gene: 10. Germline V gene sequence: CDR1 MDHEN, CDR2 SYDVKM. The CDR3 is made up of 15 amino acids. DNA of the CDR3: TGTGCCAGCAGTGCCGACAGGGGCGAGGTTACTGAAGCTTTCTTT. Its translation is CASSADRGEVTEAFF.

The rearrangement uses TRBV7-3 and TRBJ2-1; the D gene is possibly TRBD1 (6 bases). V lost 2 bases to trimming and J lost 5 bases, with 10 bases between them. The germline CDR1 and CDR2 sequences are SGHTA and FQGTGA. This CDR3 region has 14 residues. The CDR3 DNA reads TGTGCCAGCAGCTTATACACAGGGAACAATGAGCAGTTCTTC. Translated, it gives CASSLYTGNNEQFF.

This clonotype was counted many times. The CDR3 DNA follows: TGCAGTGCTAGTGGCCAAGGGGACTACAATGAGCAGTTCTTC. Translating gives CSASGQGDYNEQFF. This chain joins TRBV20-1 and TRBJ2-1; TRBD1 is a possible D gene (5 bases). CDR1 and CDR2 from the germline V gene are DFQATT and SNEGSKA (reference sequence). Trimming pared 3 bases from V and 3 bases from J, leaving 12 bases between. This CDR3 has 14 residues.

The chain joins TRBV20-1 to TRBJ1-5, with D maybe TRBD1 (5 bases). This CDR3 comprises 12 residues. The germline gives CDR1 DFQATT, CDR2 SNEGSKA (reference sequence). Trimming cost V 7 bases and J 6 bases, with 13 bases left between them. CDR3 protein: CSGSRGGQPQHF. Written as DNA, the CDR3 is TGCAGTGGGAGTAGGGGCGGTCAGCCCCAGCATTTT.

This CDR3 reads CSASRLAGATNTGELFF. The DNA for the CDR3 is TGCAGTGCTAGTCGGCTAGCGGGGGCCACGAACACCGGGGAGCTGTTTTTT. The chain uses TRBV20-1 and TRBJ2-2; 10 bases are shared with TRBD2. The V gene's germline CDR1 is DFQATT and CDR2 SNEGSKA (reference sequence). The CDR3 is 17 amino acids. The V segment lost 3 bases and the J segment 0 bases; nucleotides outside the gene matches: 7.

The chain employs TRBV4-2 and TRBJ1-1; D remains ambiguous. The V gene's germline CDR1 is LGHNA and CDR2 YNFKEQ. CDR3 length equals 14 residues. Trimming took 1 base from V and 1 from J, leaving 7 bases between them. The CDR3 DNA is TGTGCCAGCAGCCAAGGCCAGAAGAACACTGAAGCTTTCTTT. This sequence encodes CASSQGQKNTEAFF.

In its sample, this clonotype was seen a few times. The genes are TRBV10-2 and TRBJ1-4, with D possibly matching TRBD1 (5 bases). The CDR3 has 13 residues. Per the germline V gene, CDR1 is WSHSY and CDR2 is SAAADI. V lost 4 bases and J 7 bases, leaving 10 bases between the germline ends. As DNA, the CDR3 is TGCGCCAGCAGTGTAGACAGCCGTGAAAAACTGTTTTTT. Protein: CASSVDSREKLFF.

To note about this clonotype: The junction differs from germline at one of its ends, possibly a read error. This chain uses TRBV5-1 with TRBJ2-3; D call uncertain. Germline V CDR1 and CDR2: SGHRS, YFSETQ. The CDR3 length is 13 residues. The CDR3 reads CDSSVTGTDTQYF. The CDR3 DNA follows: TGCGACAGCAGCGTTACCGGCACAGATACGCAGTATTTT.

This clonotype was seen only a few times. The rearrangement uses TRBV6-2 or TRBV6-3 and TRBJ2-5; the D is unclear. The CDR3 totals 16 residues. Germline loops: CDR1 MNHEY, CDR2 SVGEGT. V was pared by 6 bases and J by 2 bases, with 19 bases between. The CDR3 region is CASSPWVAVLQETQYF. The CDR3 bases are TGTGCCAGCAGCCCCTGGGTGGCAGTACTTCAAGAGACCCAGTACTTC.